This note documents a single T cell receptor (beta chain) sequence. The sample is drawn from a study of beta chain features in type 1 diabetes. Expressed TCRB transcripts got sequenced, as all isolated RNA was reverse transcribed. TCRdb's table, derived via immunoSEQ multiplex PCR, lists solely in-frame clones and lacks some. The repertoire includes 900,000 or so clones, about a sixth of them detected once, and 0.023% sits in the top ten. CDR1 and CDR2 (germline): SGDLS, YYNGEE. Trimming took off 0 bases at V and 2 bases at J, with 14 bases between the two ends. This CDR3 region has 16 residues. V is TRBV9 and J is TRBJ2-5, with TRBD2 as a possible D gene (5 bases). The TCR originated in a woman aged 18 to 35 in good health. The sequenced sample was naive CD4+ T cells from blood. CDR3 residues: CASSVGARGGQETQYF. The CDR3 DNA reads as TGTGCCAGCAGCGTAGGGGCCCGGGGTGGTCAAGAGACCCAGTACTTC.